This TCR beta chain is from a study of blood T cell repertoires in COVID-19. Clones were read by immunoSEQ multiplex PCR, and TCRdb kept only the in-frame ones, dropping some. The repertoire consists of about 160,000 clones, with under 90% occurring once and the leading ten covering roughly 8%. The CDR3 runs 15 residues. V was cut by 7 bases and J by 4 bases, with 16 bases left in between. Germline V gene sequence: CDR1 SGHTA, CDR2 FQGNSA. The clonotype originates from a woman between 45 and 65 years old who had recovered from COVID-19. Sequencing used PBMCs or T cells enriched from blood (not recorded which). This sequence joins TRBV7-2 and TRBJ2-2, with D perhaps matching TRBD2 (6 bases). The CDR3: CASTPTGLPTGELFF. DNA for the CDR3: TGTGCCAGCACCCCAACCGGACTACCCACCGGGGAGCTGTTTTTT. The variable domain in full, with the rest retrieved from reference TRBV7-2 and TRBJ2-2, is GAGVSQSPSNKVTEKGKDVELRCDPISGHTALYWYRQSLGQGLEFLIYFQGNSAPDKSGLPSDRFSAERTGGSVSTLTIQRTQQEDSAVYLCASTPTGLPTGELFFGEGSRLTVL.